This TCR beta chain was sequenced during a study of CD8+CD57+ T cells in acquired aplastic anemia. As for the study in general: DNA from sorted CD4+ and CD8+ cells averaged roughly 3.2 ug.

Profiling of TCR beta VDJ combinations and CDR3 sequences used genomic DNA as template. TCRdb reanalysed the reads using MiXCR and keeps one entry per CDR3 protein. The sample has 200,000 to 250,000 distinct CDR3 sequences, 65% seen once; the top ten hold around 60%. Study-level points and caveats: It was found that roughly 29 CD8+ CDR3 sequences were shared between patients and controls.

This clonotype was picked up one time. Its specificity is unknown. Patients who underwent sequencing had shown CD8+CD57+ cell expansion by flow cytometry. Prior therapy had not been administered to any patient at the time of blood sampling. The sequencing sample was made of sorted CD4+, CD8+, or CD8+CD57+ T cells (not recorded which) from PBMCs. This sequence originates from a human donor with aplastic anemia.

The chain's CDR3 is CASSPHHSDTQYF. The CDR3 DNA reads TGTGCCAGCAGCCCCCATCATTCAGATACGCAGTATTTT. This chain uses TRBV9 with TRBJ2-3; D gene uncertain. The V gene lost 4 bases and the J gene lost 4 bases, with 10 bases spanning the gap. In germline, CDR1 is SGDLS, CDR2 YYNGEE. CDR3 size: 13 residues.